The TCR beta chain described here comes from a study of Ad26.COV2.S vaccination and SARS-CoV-2 variants. Study at large: By the intramuscular route, Ad26.COV2.S was given once, or twice 56 days apart. Study-level results: Analytic work on TCR breadth and depth might have understated the full extent of total T cell responses.

A remark on this clone: Its cognate antigen is unknown. The same CDR3 is also encoded by other DNA sequences in this sample.

Data came from immunoSEQ multiplex PCR; TCRdb stores just in-frame clones and leaves some out. The sample has about 680,000 clones, more than 70% seen once. The treatment was: 15 to 20 received Ad26.COV2.S at low or high dose, single or two shots; 5 received placebo; per-sample allocation not given. Day 63 after the first injection of vaccine or placebo was the sampling time. The V end was cut by 0 bases, the J end by 5 bases, with 2 bases between. The CDR3 loop spans 11 amino acids. The chain employs TRBV12-3 or TRBV12-4 and TRBJ2-7; the D is unclear. This clonotype was obtained from a person between 18 and 59 years old who received the Ad26.COV2.S COVID-19 vaccine or a placebo. This specimen was peripheral blood, taken in a trial of Ad26.COV2.S vaccine versus placebo. CDR3 sequence (DNA): TGTGCCAGCAGTTTAGCCCACGAGCAGTACTTC. It is translated as CASSLAHEQYF.